This passage covers 2 T cell receptor beta chains from one sample sequenced in a study of T cell repertoires in aging, cancer and after chemotherapy. TCR beta rearrangements were amplified from peripheral blood genomic DNA. A mixed TRB-A/B primer pool amplified rearranged TRB by multiplex touch-down PCR. TCRdb reprocessed the multiplex PCR reads via MiXCR and lists one record per CDR3 protein. The data hold about 6,400 distinct CDR3 sequences, with 25% to 35% observed a single time. The source material was blood. All receptors come from a human donor in good health.

This clonotype turned up a few times. The rearrangement uses TRBV30 and TRBJ1-1; the D is unclear. V was clipped by 0 bases and J by 1 base, with 12 bases between them. The CDR3 has 15 amino acids. CDR1 and CDR2 (germline): GTSNPN, SVGIG (reference sequence). CDR3 nucleotides: TGTGCCTGGAGTGTACTACGGTTACGGAACACTGAAGCTTTCTTT. Amino acid sequence: CAWSVLRLRNTEAFF.

In its sample, this clonotype was seen a few times. This rearrangement joins TRBV27 to TRBJ2-7, with D tentatively TRBD1 (7 bases). V dropped 5 bases and J dropped 5 bases, with 13 bases sitting between them. The CDR3 length is 13 residues. The germline V gene has CDR1 MNHEY and CDR2 SMNVEV (reference sequence). The CDR3 DNA follows: TGTGCCAGCAGTCGGCAGGGGGGCCACGAGCAGTACTTC. It yields the protein CASSRQGGHEQYF.